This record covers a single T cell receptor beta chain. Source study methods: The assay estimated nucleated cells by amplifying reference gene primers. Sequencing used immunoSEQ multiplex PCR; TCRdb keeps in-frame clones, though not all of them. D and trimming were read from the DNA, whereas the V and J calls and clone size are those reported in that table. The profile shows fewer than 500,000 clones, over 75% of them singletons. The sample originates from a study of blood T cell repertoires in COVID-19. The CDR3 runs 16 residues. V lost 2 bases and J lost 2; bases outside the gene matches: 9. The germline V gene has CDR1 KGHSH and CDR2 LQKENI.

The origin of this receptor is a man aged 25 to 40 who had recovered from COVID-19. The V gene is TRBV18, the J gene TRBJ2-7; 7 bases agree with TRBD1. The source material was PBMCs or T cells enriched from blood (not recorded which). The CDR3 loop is CASSPGQVSTTYEQYF. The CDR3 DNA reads TGTGCCAGCTCACCAGGACAGGTGTCGACTACCTACGAGCAGTACTTC.